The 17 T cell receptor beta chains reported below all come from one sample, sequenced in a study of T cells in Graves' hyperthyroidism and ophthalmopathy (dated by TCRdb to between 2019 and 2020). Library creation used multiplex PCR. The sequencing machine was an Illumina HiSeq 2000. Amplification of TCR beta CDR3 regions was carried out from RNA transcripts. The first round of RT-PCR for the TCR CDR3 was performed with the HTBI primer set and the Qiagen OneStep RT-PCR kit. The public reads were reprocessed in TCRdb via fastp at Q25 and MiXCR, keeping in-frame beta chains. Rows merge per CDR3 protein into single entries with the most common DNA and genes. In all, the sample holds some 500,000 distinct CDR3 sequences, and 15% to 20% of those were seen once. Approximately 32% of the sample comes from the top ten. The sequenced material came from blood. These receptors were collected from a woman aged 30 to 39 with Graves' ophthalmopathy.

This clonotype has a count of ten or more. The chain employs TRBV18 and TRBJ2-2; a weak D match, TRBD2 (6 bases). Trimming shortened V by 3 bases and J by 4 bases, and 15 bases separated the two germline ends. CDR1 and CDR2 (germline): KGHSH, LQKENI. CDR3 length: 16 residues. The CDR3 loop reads CASSPQRRGSTGELFF. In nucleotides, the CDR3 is TGTGCCAGCTCACCTCAACGGAGGGGTTCCACCGGGGAGCTGTTTTTT.

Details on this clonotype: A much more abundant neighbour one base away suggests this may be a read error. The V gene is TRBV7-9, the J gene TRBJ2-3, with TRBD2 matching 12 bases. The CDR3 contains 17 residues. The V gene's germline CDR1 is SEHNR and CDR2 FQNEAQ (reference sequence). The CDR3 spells CASSHGTSGSVADTRYF. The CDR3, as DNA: TGTGCCAGCAGCCATGGGACTAGCGGGTCTGTGGCGGATACGCGGTATTTT.

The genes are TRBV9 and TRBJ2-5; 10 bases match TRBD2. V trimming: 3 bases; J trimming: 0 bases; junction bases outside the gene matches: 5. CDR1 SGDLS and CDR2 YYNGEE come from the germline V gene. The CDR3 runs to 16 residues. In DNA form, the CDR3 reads TGTGCCAGCAGCGCGTTTAGCGGGGGGTACCAAGAGACCCAGTACTTC. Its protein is CASSAFSGGYQETQYF. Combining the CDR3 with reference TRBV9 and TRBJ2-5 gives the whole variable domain DSGVTQTPKHLITATGQRVTLRCSPRSGDLSVYWYQQSLDQGLQFLIQYYNGEERAKGNILERFSAQQFPDLHSELNLSSLELGDSALYFCASSAFSGGYQETQYFGPGTRLLVL.

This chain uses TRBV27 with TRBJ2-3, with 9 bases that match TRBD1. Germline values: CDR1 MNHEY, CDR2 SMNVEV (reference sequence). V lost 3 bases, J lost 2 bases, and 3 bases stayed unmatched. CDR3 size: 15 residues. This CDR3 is CASSLGQGYTDTQYF. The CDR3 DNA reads TGTGCCAGCAGTTTGGGACAGGGCTACACAGATACGCAGTATTTT.

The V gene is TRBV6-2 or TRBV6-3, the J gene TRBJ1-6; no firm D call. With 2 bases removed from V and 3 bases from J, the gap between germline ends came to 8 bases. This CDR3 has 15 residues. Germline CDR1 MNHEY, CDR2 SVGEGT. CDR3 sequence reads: CASSYRVGYNSPLHF. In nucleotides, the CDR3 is TGTGCCAGCAGTTACAGGGTTGGCTATAATTCACCCCTCCACTTT.

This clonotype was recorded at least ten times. The CDR3 coding sequence is TGCGCCAGCACCCTGGGAGGACTAGCGGGGGAGCAGTACTTC. It encodes CASTLGGLAGEQYF. The J gene is TRBJ2-7, the V gene TRBV5-1; 12 bases are a match to TRBD2. CDR1 is SGHRS, CDR2 YFSETQ, per germline. Losses at the gene ends were 6 bases for V and 7 bases for J; bases not matched to a gene: 8. The CDR3 is made up of 14 amino acids.

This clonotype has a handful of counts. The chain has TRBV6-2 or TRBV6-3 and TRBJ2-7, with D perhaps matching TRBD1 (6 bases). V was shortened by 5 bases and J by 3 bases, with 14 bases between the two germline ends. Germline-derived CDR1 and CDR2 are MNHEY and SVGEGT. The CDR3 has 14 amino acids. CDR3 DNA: TGTGCCAGCAGTCAACGGGACAAAATCTACGAGCAGTACTTC. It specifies CASSQRDKIYEQYF.

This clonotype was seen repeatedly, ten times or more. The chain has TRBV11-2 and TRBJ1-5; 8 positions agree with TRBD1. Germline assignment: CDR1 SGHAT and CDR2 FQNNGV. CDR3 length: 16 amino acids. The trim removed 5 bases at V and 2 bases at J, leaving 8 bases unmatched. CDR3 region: CASSHRTGRGNQPQHF. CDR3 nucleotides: TGTGCCAGCAGCCACAGGACAGGGAGAGGCAATCAGCCCCAGCATTTT.

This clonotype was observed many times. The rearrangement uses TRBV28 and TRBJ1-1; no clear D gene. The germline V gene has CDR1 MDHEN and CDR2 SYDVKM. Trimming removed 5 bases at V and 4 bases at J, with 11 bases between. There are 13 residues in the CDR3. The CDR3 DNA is TGTGCCAGCAGTCAGACGGACCGCACTGAAGCTTTCTTT. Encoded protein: CASSQTDRTEAFF. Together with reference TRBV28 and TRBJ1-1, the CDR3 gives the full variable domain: DVKVTQSSRYLVKRTGEKVFLECVQDMDHENMFWYRQDPGLGLRLIYFSYDVKMKEKGDIPEGYSVSREKKERFSLILESASTNQTSMYLCASSQTDRTEAFFGQGTRLTVV.

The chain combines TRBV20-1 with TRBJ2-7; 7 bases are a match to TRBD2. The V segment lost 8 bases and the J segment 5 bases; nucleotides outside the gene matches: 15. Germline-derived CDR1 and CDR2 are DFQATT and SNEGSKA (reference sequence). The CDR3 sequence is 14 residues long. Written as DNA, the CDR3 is TGCAGTCACCCTGTACGCGGGAGTACAAACGAGCAGTACTTC. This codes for CSHPVRGSTNEQYF.

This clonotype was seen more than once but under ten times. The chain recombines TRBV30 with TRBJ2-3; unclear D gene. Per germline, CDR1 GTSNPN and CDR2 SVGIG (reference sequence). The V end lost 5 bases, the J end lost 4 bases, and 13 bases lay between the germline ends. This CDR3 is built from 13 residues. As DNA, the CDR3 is TGTGCCTGGGCCTCCGGCTGGTCAGATACGCAGTATTTT. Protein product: CAWASGWSDTQYF.

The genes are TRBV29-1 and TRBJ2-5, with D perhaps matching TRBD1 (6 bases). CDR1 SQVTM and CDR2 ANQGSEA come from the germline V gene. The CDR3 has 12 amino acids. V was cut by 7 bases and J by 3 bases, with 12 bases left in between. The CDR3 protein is CSGGTFEETQYF. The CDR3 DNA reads TGCAGCGGGGGGACATTCGAAGAGACCCAGTACTTC.

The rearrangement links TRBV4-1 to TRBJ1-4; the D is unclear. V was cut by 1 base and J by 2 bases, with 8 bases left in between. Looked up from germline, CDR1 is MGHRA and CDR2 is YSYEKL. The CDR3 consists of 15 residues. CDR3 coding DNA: TGCGCCAGCAGCCAAGTGGGCAGCACTAATGAAAAACTGTTTTTT. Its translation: CASSQVGSTNEKLFF.

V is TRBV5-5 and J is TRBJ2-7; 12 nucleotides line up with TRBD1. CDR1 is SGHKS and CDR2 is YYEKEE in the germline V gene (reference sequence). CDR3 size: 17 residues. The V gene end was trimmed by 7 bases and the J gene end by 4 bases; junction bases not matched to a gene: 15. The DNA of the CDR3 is TGTGCCAGCGGCTCAGAATACGGGACAGGGGGCATGTACGAGCAGTACTTC. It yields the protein CASGSEYGTGGMYEQYF.

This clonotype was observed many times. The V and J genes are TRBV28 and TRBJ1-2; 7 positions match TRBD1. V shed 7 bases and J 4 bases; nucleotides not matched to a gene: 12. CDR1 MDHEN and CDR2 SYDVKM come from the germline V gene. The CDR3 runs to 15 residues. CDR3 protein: CASNQPRQGSYGYTF. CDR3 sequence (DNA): TGTGCCAGCAACCAACCCCGACAGGGCAGCTATGGCTACACCTTC.

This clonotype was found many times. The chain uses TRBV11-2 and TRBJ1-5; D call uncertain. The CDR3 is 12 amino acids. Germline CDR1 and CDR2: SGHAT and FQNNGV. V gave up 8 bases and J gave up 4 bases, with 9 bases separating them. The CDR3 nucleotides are TGTGCCAGCGGAGCTCCGAATCAGCCCCAGCATTTT. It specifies CASGAPNQPQHF. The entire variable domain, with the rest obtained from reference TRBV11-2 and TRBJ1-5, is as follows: EAGVAQSPRYKIIEKRQSVAFWCNPISGHATLYWYQQILGQGPKLLIQFQNNGVVDDSQLPKDRFSAERLKGVDSTLKIQPAKLEDSAVYLCASGAPNQPQHFGDGTRLSIL.

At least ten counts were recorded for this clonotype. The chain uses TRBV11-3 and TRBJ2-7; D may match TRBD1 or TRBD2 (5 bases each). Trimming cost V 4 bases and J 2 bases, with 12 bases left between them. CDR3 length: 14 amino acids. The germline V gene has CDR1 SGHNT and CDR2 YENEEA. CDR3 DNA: TGTGCCAGCAGCTCCCGGGACGCCGCCTACGAGCAGTACTTC. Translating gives CASSSRDAAYEQYF.